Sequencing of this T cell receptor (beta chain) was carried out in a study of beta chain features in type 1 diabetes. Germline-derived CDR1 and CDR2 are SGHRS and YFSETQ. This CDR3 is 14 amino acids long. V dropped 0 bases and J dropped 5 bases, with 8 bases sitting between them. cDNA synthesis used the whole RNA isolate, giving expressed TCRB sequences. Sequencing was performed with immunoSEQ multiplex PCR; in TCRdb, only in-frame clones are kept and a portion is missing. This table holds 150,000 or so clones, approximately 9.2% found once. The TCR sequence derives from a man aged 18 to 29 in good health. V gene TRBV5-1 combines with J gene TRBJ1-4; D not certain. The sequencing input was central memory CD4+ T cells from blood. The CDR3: CASSLVAGNEKLFF. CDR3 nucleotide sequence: TGCGCCAGCAGCTTGGTGGCAGGAAATGAAAAACTGTTTTTT.